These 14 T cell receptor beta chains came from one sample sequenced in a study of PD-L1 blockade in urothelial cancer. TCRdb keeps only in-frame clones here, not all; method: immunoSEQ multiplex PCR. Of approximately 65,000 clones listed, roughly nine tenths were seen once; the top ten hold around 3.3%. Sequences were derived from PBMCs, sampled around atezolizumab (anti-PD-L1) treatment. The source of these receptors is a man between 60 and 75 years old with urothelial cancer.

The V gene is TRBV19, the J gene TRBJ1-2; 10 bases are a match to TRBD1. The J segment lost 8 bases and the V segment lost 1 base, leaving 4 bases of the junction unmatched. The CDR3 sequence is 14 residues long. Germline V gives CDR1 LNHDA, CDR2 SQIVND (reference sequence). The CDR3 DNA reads TGTGCCAGTAGTATAGCCGGGACAGGGGTCGGCTACACCTTC. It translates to CASSIAGTGVGYTF. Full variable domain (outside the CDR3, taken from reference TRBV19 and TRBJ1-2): DGGITQSPKYLFRKEGQNVTLSCEQNLNHDAMYWYRQDPGQGLRLIYYSQIVNDFQKGDIAEGYSVSREKKESFPLTVTSAQKNPTAFYLCASSIAGTGVGYTFGSGTRLTVV.

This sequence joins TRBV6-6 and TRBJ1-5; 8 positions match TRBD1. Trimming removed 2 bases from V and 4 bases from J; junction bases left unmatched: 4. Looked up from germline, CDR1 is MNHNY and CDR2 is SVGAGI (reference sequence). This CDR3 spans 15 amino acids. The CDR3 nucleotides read TGTGCCAGCAGTTACCTAGACAGGGGTAATCAGCCCCAGCATTTT. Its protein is CASSYLDRGNQPQHF.

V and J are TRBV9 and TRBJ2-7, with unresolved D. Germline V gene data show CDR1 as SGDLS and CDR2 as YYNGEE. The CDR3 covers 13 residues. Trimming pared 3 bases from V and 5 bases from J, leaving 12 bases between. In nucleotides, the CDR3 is TGTGCCAGCAGCGCTGGGCCGAGCCACGAGCAGTACTTC. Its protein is CASSAGPSHEQYF.

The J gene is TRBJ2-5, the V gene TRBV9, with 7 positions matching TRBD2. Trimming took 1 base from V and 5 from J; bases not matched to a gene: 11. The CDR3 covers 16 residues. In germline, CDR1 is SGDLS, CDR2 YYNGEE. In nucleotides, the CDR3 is TGTGCCAGCAGCGTATCTGTGGGAGGGCCGAGGGAGACCCAGTACTTC. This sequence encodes CASSVSVGGPRETQYF.

Here the CDR3 reads CAWSALGKQYF. DNA for the CDR3: TGTGCCTGGAGTGCCCTCGGGAAGCAGTACTTC. The chain is built from TRBV30 and TRBJ2-7, with TRBD2 as a possible D gene (5 bases). V shed 1 base and J shed 8 bases, with 9 bases lying between them. This CDR3 contains 11 residues. In germline, CDR1 is GTSNPN, CDR2 SVGIG (reference sequence).

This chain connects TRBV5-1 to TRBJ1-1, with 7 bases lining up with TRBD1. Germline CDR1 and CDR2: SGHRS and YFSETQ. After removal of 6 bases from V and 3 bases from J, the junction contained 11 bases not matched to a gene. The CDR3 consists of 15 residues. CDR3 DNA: TGCGCCAGCACCCCACCGGGACAGCGATACACTGAAGCTTTCTTT. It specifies CASTPPGQRYTEAFF.

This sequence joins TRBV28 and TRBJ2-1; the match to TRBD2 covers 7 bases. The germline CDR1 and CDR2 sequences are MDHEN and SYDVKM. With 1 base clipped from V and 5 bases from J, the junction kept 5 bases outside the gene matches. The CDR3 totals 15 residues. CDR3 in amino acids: CASSLSGGIHNEQFF. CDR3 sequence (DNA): TGTGCCAGCAGTTTATCGGGAGGAATCCACAATGAGCAGTTCTTC.

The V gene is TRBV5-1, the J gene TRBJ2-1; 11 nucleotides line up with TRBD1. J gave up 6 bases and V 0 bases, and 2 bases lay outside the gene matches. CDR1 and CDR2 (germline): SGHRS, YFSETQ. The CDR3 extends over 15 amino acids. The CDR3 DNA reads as TGCGCCAGCAGCTTGGGGGACAGGGGGGTCAATGAGCAGTTCTTC. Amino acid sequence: CASSLGDRGVNEQFF.

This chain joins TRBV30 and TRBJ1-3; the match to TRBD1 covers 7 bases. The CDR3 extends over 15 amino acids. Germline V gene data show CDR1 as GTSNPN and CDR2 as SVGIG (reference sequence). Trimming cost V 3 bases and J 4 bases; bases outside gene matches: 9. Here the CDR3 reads CAWSRNRGRGNTIYF. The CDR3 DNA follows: TGTGCCTGGAGCCGAAACAGGGGTAGAGGAAACACCATATATTTT.

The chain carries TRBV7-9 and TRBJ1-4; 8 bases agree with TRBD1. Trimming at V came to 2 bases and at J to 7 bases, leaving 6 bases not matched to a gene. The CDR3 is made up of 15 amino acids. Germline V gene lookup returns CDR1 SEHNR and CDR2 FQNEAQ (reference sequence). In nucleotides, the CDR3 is TGTGCCAGCAGCTTAACCCAGGGGGCGCGTGAAAAACTGTTTTTT. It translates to CASSLTQGAREKLFF.

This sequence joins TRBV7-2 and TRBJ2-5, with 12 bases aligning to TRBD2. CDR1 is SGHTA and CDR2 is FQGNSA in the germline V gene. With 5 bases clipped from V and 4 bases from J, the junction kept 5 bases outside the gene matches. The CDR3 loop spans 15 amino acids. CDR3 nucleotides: TGTGCCAGCAGCGCCCGACTAGCGGGAGCAGAGACCCAGTACTTC. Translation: CASSARLAGAETQYF.

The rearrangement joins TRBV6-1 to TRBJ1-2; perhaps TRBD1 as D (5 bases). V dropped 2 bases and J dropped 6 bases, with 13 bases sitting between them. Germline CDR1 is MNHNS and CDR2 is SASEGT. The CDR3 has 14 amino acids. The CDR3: CASSEWGGIHGYTF. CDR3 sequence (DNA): TGTGCCAGCAGTGAATGGGGGGGAATCCATGGCTACACCTTC.

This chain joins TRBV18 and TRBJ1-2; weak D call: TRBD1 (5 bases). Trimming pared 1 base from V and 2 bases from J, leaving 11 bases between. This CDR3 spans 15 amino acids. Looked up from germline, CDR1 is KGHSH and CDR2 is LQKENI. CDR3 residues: CASSPRGTDNYGYTF. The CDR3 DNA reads TGTGCCAGCTCACCACGAGGGACTGACAACTATGGCTACACCTTC. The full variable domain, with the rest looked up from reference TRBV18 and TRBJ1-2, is NAGVMQNPRHLVRRRGQEARLRCSPMKGHSHVYWYRQLPEEGLKFMVYLQKENIIDESGMPKERFSAEFPKEGPSILRIQQVVRGDSAAYFCASSPRGTDNYGYTFGSGTRLTVV.

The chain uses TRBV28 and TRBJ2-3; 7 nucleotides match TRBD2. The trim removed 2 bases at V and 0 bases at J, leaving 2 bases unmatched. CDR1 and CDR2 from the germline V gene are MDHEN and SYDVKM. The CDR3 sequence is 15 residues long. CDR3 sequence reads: CASSLGAGSTDTQYF. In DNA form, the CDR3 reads TGTGCCAGCAGTTTAGGAGCGGGGAGCACAGATACGCAGTATTTT.